This T cell receptor (beta chain) was documented in a study of cytotoxic CD8 clonotypes in ibrutinib-treated CLL. Regarding the study as a whole: Public clonotypes showed up rarely, and on treatment they shrank or held steady.

Some clones are missing from TCRdb's copy, which holds only in-frame ones; the method was immunoSEQ multiplex PCR. The sample lists about 22,000 clones; roughly four fifths were seen once. The CDR3 is 15 residues long. The V end was cut by 7 bases, the J end by 6 bases, with 16 bases between. Per the germline V gene, CDR1 is SNHLY and CDR2 is FYNNEI. Concerning this clone: The target antigen is unknown.

Here the sequenced sample was PBMCs, taken before ibrutinib treatment. The TCR sequence derives from a human donor with chronic lymphocytic leukemia. The chain recombines TRBV2 with TRBJ1-6; perhaps TRBD1 as D (6 bases). CDR3 loop: CASIGTQGANSPLHF. The CDR3 DNA reads as TGTGCCAGCATCGGAACACAGGGAGCTAATTCACCCCTCCACTTT.